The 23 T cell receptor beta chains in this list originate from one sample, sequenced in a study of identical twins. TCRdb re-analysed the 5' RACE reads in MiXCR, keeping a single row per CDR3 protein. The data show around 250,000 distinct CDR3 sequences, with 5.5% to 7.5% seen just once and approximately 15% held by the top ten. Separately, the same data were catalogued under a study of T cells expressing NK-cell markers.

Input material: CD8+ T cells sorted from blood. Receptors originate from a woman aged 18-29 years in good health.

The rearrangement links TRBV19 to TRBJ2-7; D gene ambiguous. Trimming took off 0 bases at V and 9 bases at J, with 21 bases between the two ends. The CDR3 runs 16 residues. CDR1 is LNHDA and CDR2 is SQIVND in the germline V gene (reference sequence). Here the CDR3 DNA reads TGTGCCAGTAGTATAGATCCCCCCGGCCCGGGCGTGGGGCAGTACTTC. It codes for CASSIDPPGPGVGQYF. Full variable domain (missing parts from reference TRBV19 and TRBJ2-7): DGGITQSPKYLFRKEGQNVTLSCEQNLNHDAMYWYRQDPGQGLRLIYYSQIVNDFQKGDIAEGYSVSREKKESFPLTVTSAQKNPTAFYLCASSIDPPGPGVGQYFGPGTRLTVT.

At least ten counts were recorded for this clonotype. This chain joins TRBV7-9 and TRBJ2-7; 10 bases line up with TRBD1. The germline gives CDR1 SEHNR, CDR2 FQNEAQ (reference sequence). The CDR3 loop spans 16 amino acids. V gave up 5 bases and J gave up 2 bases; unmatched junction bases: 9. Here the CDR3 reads CASSATPGQGPYEQYF. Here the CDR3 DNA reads TGTGCCAGCAGCGCGACGCCGGGACAGGGGCCCTACGAGCAGTACTTC.

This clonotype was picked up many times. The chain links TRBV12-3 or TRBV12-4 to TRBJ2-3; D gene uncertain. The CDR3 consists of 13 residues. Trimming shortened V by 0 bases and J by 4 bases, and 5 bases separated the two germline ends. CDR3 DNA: TGTGCCAGCAGTTTAGCGGTTGCAGATACGCAGTATTTT. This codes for CASSLAVADTQYF.

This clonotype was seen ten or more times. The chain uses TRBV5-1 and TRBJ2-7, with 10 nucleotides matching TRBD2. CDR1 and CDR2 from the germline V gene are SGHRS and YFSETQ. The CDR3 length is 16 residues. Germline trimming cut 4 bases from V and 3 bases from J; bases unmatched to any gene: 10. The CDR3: CASSGYTSGIYYEQYF. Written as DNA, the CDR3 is TGCGCCAGCAGCGGCTACACTAGCGGGATATACTACGAGCAGTACTTC. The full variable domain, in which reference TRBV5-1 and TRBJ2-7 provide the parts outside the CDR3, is KAGVTQTPRYLIKTRGQQVTLSCSPISGHRSVSWYQQTPGQGLQFLFEYFSETQRNKGNFPGRFSGRQFSNSRSEMNVSTLELGDSALYLCASSGYTSGIYYEQYFGPGTRLTVT.

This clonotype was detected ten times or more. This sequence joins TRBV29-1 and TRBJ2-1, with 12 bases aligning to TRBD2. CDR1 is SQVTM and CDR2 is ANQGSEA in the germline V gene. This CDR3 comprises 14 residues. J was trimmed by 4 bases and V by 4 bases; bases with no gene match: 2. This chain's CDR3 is CSVGGTSGYNEQFF. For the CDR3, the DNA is TGCAGCGTTGGGGGGACTAGCGGGTACAATGAGCAGTTCTTC.

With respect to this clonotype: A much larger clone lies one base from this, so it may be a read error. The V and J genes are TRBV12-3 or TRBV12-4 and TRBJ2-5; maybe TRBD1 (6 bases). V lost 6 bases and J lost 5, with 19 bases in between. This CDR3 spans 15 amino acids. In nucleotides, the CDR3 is TGTGCCAGCAGCGCCCAGACCCAGGGGCTTGAGACCCAGTACTTC. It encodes CASSAQTQGLETQYF.

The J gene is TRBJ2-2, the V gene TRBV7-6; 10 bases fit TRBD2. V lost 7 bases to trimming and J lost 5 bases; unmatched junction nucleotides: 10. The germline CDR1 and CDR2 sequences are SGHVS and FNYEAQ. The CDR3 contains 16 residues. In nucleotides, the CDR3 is TGTGCCAGCACCAATCCTAGCGGGAGCGGAACCGGGGAGCTGTTTTTT. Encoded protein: CASTNPSGSGTGELFF.

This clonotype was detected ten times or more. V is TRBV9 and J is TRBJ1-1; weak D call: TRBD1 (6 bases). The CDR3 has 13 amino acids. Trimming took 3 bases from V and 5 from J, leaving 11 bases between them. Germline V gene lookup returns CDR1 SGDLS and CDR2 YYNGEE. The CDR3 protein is CASSAAGETEAFF. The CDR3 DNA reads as TGTGCCAGCAGCGCGGCAGGGGAGACTGAAGCTTTCTTT.

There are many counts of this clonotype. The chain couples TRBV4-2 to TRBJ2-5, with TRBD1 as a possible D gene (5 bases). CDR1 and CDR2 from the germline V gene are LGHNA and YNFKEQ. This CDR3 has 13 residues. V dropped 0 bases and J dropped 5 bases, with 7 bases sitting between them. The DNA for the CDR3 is TGTGCCAGCAGCCAAGAACCAGGGGAGACCCAGTACTTC. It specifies CASSQEPGETQYF.

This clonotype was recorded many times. CDR3 region: CSARDYRGRAETQYF. The CDR3 nucleotides read TGCAGTGCTAGAGATTACCGGGGAAGGGCAGAGACCCAGTACTTC. This rearrangement joins TRBV20-1 to TRBJ2-5; D possibly corresponds to TRBD2 (5 bases). CDR1 DFQATT and CDR2 SNEGSKA come from the germline V gene (reference sequence). CDR3 length: 15 amino acids. The V end was cut by 0 bases, the J end by 4 bases, with 15 bases between.

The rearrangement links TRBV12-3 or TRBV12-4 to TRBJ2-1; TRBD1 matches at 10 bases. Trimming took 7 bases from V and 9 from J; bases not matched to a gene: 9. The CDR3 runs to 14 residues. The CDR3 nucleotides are TGTGCCAGCACCCCCGGGACAGGGGTCAGTGAGCAGTTCTTC. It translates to CASTPGTGVSEQFF.

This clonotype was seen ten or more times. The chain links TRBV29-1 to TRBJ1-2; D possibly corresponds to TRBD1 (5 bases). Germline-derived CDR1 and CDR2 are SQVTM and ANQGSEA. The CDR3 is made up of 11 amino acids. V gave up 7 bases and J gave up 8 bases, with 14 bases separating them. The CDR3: CSARRDRGYTF. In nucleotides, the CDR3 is TGCAGCGCCCGACGGGACCGCGGCTACACCTTC.

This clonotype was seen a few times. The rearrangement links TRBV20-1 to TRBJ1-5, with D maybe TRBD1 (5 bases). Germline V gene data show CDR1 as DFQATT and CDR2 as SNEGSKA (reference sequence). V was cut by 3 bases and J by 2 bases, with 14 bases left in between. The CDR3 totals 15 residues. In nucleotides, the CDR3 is TGCAGTGCTAGCCCGGCACCGGGGGGCAATCAGCCCCAGCATTTT. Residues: CSASPAPGGNQPQHF.

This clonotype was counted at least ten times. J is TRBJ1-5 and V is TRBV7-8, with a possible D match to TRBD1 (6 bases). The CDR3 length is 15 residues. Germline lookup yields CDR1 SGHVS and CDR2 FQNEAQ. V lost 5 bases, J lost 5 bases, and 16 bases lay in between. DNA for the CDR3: TGTGCCAGCAGCCCAGGCGCACAGGGATATCAGCCCCAGCATTTT. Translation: CASSPGAQGYQPQHF.

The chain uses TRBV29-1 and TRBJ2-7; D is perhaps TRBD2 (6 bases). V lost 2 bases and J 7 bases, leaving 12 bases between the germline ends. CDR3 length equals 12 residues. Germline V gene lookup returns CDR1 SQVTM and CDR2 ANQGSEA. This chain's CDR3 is CSVERGTDEQYF. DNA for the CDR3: TGCAGCGTTGAACGGGGGACGGATGAGCAGTACTTC.

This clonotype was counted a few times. The CDR3 bases are TGCGCCAGCAGCTTGGGGCAGGGAGGACCTAACTATGGCTACACCTTC. Its protein is CASSLGQGGPNYGYTF. The rearrangement uses TRBV5-1 and TRBJ1-2, with a tentative D call TRBD1 (5 bases). The germline V gene has CDR1 SGHRS and CDR2 YFSETQ. Trimming stripped 0 bases from V and 0 bases from J, with 12 bases between. The CDR3 covers 16 residues.

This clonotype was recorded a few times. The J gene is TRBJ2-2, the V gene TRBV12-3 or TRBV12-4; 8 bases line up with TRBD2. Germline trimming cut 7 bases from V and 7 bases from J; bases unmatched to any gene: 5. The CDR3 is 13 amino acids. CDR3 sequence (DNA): TGTGCCAGCACCCCGGGACTAGGCGGGGAGCTGTTTTTT. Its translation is CASTPGLGGELFF.

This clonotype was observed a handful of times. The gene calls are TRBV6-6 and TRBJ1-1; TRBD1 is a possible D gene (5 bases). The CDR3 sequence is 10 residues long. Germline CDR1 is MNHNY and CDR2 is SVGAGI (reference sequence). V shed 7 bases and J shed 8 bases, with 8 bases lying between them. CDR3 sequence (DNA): TGTGCCAGCATTCGACAGGAAGCTTTCTTT. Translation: CASIRQEAFF.

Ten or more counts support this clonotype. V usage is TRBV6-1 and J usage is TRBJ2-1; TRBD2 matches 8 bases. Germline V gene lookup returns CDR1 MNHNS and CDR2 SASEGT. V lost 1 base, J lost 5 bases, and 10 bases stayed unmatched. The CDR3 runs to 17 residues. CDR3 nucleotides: TGTGCCAGCAGTGAAGTTAGCGGGATGGAAAAAAACAATGAGCAGTTCTTC. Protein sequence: CASSEVSGMEKNNEQFF.

CDR3 sequence reads: CASQRRLANYGYTF. CDR3 in DNA: TGTGCCAGCCAAAGGCGACTCGCTAACTATGGCTACACCTTC. The rearrangement links TRBV6-2 or TRBV6-3 to TRBJ1-2; D remains ambiguous. The V end lost 8 bases, the J end lost 0 bases, and 13 bases lay between the germline ends. Germline CDR1 MNHEY, CDR2 SVGEGT. There are 14 residues in the CDR3.

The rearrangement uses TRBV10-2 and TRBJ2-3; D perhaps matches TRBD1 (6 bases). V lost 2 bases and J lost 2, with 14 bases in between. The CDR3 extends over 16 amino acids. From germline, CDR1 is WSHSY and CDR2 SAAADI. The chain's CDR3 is CASSEPQGFPTDTQYF. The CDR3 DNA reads TGCGCCAGCAGTGAGCCACAGGGTTTCCCCACAGATACGCAGTATTTT.

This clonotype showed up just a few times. The CDR3: CASSLDLDRGDSYEQYF. The CDR3 nucleotides read TGCGCCAGCAGCTTGGACTTGGACAGGGGGGACTCCTACGAGCAGTACTTC. V is TRBV5-1 and J is TRBJ2-7; 10 nucleotides agree with TRBD1. The length of the CDR3 is 17 residues. Trimming took 0 bases from V and 0 from J; bases not matched to a gene: 6. Germline V CDR1 and CDR2: SGHRS, YFSETQ. The entire variable domain, with the rest obtained from reference TRBV5-1 and TRBJ2-7, is as follows: KAGVTQTPRYLIKTRGQQVTLSCSPISGHRSVSWYQQTPGQGLQFLFEYFSETQRNKGNFPGRFSGRQFSNSRSEMNVSTLELGDSALYLCASSLDLDRGDSYEQYFGPGTRLTVT.

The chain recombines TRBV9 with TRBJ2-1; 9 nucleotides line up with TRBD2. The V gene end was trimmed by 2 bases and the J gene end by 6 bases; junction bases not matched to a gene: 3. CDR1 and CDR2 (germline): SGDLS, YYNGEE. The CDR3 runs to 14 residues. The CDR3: CASSVSGSFNEQFF. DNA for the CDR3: TGTGCCAGCAGCGTTAGCGGGAGCTTCAATGAGCAGTTCTTC. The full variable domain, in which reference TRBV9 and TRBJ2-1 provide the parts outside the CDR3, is DSGVTQTPKHLITATGQRVTLRCSPRSGDLSVYWYQQSLDQGLQFLIQYYNGEERAKGNILERFSAQQFPDLHSELNLSSLELGDSALYFCASSVSGSFNEQFFGPGTRLTVL.